This TCR beta chain derives from a study of CD8+ T cells in alopecia areata. Germline values: CDR1 GTSNPN, CDR2 SVGIG (reference sequence). The CDR3 covers 10 residues. The count of this clone is one. One end of the junction is discordant with germline, which a read error may explain. Extracted from the samples, RNA was reverse transcribed into cDNA to serve as the sequencing template. Sequenced by immunoSEQ multiplex PCR; TCRdb stores in-frame clones only, minus some. Of 23,000 or so clones listed, about 50% are singletons. The chain couples TRBV30 to TRBJ2-1; 9 bases fit TRBD1. The sequence was collected from a human donor with alopecia areata. Sequencing was carried out using NKG2D-high CD8+ T cells sorted from blood. The CDR3 reads CACRDRVSIF. The CDR3 DNA reads as TGTGCCTGTAGGGACAGGGTCAGTATCTTC.